This TCR beta chain was found in a study of T-cell memory formation after mild COVID-19. Study at large: TCR clusters mostly belonged to single donors.

Trimming removed 6 bases at V and 0 bases at J, with 20 bases between. This CDR3 is 17 amino acids long. Germline CDR1 is MGHRA and CDR2 is YSYEKL. Of note for this clonotype: No antigen is known for it.

Study conclusions and caveats: The pre-infection memory compartment contained some responding clones, suggesting cross-reactive memory joined. Clones that contracted from day 15 to 85 were balanced CD4/CD8, while later expanders leaned CD4+.

The authors produced TCR alpha and TCR beta cDNA libraries with sample barcodes and UMIs by 5'RACE using constant-segment primers. From the 5' RACE reads, TCRdb called clonotypes with MiXCR, one entry per CDR3 protein. The data show more than 350,000 distinct CDR3 sequences, with 20% to 25% seen just once and around 13% held by the top ten. The chain is built from TRBV4-1 and TRBJ1-1; D remains ambiguous. This receptor was identified in an adult woman who had mild COVID-19 (a few samples of this study predate the infection). Cell type and time point are not known. Specimen: PBMCs or a T cell subset sorted from them (not recorded which). DNA for the CDR3: TGCGCCAGCAGTTCCGTGTTTGGGAAAGATTTGAACACTGAAGCTTTCTTT. Encoded protein: CASSSVFGKDLNTEAFF.